The source of this T cell receptor beta chain is a study of healthy donors' naive CD4 and CD8 T cells. Notes on the study in general: CDR3 charge plus V and J genes appeared to account for about 13% of CD4/CD8 variance. Negatively charged CDR3s marked CD8+ lineage; positively charged CDR3s marked CD4+ lineage.

Each TCR library used approximately 500 ng of total RNA and a linear amplification protocol. Each CDR3 protein is one row after TCRdb ran MiXCR on the reads. Among some 190,000 distinct CDR3 sequences listed, 65% to 80% were seen once. Of note for this clonotype: Its antigen is undetermined.

The germline gives CDR1 ENHRY, CDR2 SYGVKD. The CDR3 contains 15 residues. Trimming took 6 bases from V and 5 from J; bases not matched to a gene: 9. V gene TRBV10-3 combines with J gene TRBJ2-5, with TRBD1 identical over 10 bases. The receptor comes from a pool of human donors in good health; the sample pools cells from several healthy donors. Sequenced material: naive CD4+ and CD8+ T cells sorted from blood, pooled from several donors. CDR3 sequence: CAIRDRDRGPETQYF. CDR3 bases: TGTGCCATCAGAGACCGGGACAGGGGTCCGGAGACCCAGTACTTC.